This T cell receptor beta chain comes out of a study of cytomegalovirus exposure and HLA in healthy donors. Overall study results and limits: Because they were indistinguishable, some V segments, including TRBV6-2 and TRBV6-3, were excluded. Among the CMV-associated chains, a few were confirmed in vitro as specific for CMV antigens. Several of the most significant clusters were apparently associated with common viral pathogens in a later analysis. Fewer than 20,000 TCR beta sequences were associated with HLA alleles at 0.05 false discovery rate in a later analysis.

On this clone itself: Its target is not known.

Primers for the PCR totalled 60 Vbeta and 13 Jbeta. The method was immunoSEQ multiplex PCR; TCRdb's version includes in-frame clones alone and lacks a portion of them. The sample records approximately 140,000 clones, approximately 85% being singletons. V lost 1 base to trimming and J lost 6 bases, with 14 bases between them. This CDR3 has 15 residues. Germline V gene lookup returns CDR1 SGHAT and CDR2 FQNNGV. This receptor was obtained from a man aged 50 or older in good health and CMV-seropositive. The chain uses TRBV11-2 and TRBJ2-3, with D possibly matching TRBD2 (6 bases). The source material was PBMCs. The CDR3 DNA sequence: TGTGCCAGCAGCTTAGGAGCGTCGGGAGCCGATACGCAGTATTTT. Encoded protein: CASSLGASGADTQYF.